The 30 T cell receptor beta chains listed next were all sequenced from one sample in a study of shared T cell receptors in the human thymus. Clones were read by immunoSEQ multiplex PCR, and TCRdb kept only the in-frame ones, dropping some. The sample consists of about 380,000 clones, 95% of them appearing once. The sequenced material came from thymocytes. These receptors were obtained from a human donor.

This chain connects TRBV4-1 to TRBJ1-4; unclear D gene. CDR3 length equals 12 residues. The V and J ends lost 4 bases and 10 bases respectively, with 10 bases between them. Germline CDR1 MGHRA, CDR2 YSYEKL. The CDR3 bases are TGCGCCAGCAGCCCCGAGTCCCGAAAACTGTTTTTT. Protein: CASSPESRKLFF.

The V call is TRBV7-8, the J call TRBJ1-6; a weak D match, TRBD1 (5 bases). CDR1 and CDR2 (germline): SGHVS, FQNEAQ. This CDR3 spans 14 amino acids. With 5 bases removed from V and 9 bases from J, the gap between germline ends came to 14 bases. DNA for the CDR3: TGTGCCAGCAGCCGGGACGGGTGTTTTTCACCCCTCCACTTT. This encodes CASSRDGCFSPLHF.

The chain combines TRBV10-3 with TRBJ2-3, with TRBD2 matching over 12 bases. CDR1 and CDR2 (germline): ENHRY, SYGVKD. The ends lost 8 bases at V and 8 bases at J; junction bases unmatched: 11. The CDR3 loop spans 15 amino acids. The CDR3 is CAICGLAGILGTQYF. Here the CDR3 DNA reads TGTGCCATCTGCGGACTAGCGGGAATTCTGGGTACGCAGTATTTT.

In nucleotides, the CDR3 is TGTGCCAGCAGTGGAGCGTACGAGCAGTACTTC. Translation: CASSGAYEQYF. The V call is TRBV27, the J call TRBJ2-7; unclear D gene. CDR3 length equals 11 residues. Per the germline V gene, CDR1 is MNHEY and CDR2 is SMNVEV (reference sequence). Trimming cost V 5 bases and J 4 bases, with 6 bases left between them.

This chain connects TRBV6-1 to TRBJ1-1; tentatively, D is TRBD1 (5 bases). The CDR3 is made up of 14 amino acids. Germline assignment: CDR1 MNHNS and CDR2 SASEGT. The V end was cut by 2 bases, the J end by 7 bases, with 14 bases between. CDR3 DNA sequence: TGTGCCAGCAGTGAATATGGGCGGGGGGGTGAAGCTTTCTTT. Translated: CASSEYGRGGEAFF.

The chain links TRBV28 to TRBJ1-5; possible D gene TRBD1, 6 bases. Between the trimmed V and J ends, which lost 1 base and 7 bases, there was a span of 11 bases. CDR3 size: 14 residues. The germline V gene encodes CDR1 MDHEN and CDR2 SYDVKM. CDR3 sequence (DNA): TGTGCCAGCAGTTTATCGGGGGCAGGGCAGCCCCAGCATTTT. It translates to CASSLSGAGQPQHF.

The J gene is TRBJ2-6, the V gene TRBV27; maybe TRBD2 (6 bases). This CDR3 has 18 residues. V was pared by 5 bases and J by 1 base, with 18 bases between. Germline-derived CDR1 and CDR2 are MNHEY and SMNVEV (reference sequence). The chain's CDR3 is CASSPGIRRGSGANVLTF. As DNA, the CDR3 is TGTGCCAGCAGTCCCGGGATCAGGAGGGGATCTGGGGCCAACGTCCTGACTTTC.

The rearrangement uses TRBV6-5 and TRBJ1-6; D uncertain. This CDR3 has 15 residues. Trimming shortened V by 7 bases and J by 7 bases, and 17 bases separated the two germline ends. Germline V gives CDR1 MNHEY, CDR2 SVGAGI. The CDR3 loop is CASTRIGGINSPLHF. The CDR3 DNA follows: TGTGCCAGCACCCGTATAGGTGGGATCAATTCACCCCTCCACTTT.

The chain carries TRBV7-9 and TRBJ2-3, with D uncertain. The CDR3 extends over 16 amino acids. CDR1 is SEHNR, CDR2 FQNEAQ, per germline (reference sequence). Trimming cost V 1 base and J 2 bases, with 13 bases left between them. CDR3 sequence: CASSLGIDGLTDTQYF. The CDR3 DNA is TGTGCCAGCAGCTTAGGAATCGACGGGCTCACAGATACGCAGTATTTT.

The chain links TRBV6-4 to TRBJ2-5; 9 positions agree with TRBD2. Germline V gene data show CDR1 as MRHNA and CDR2 as SNTAGT. The CDR3 runs to 15 residues. Trimming took 6 bases from V and 6 from J; bases not matched to a gene: 11. The CDR3: CASSERAGGPQTQYF. The CDR3 nucleotides are TGTGCCAGCAGCGAACGGGCGGGAGGGCCACAGACCCAGTACTTC.

This clone was counted once. The rearrangement joins TRBV13 to TRBJ1-2, with 10 bases matching TRBD1. Trimming cost V 4 bases and J 3 bases; bases outside gene matches: 11. Germline V gene data show CDR1 as PRHDT and CDR2 as FYEKMQ (reference sequence). This CDR3 has 17 amino acids. CDR3 protein: CASSSGRDRGIDYGYTF. CDR3 in DNA: TGTGCCAGCAGCTCCGGCCGGGACAGGGGCATTGACTATGGCTACACCTTC.

A few counts support this clone. V is TRBV18 and J is TRBJ2-7, with unresolved D. Germline CDR1 and CDR2: KGHSH and LQKENI. V lost 2 bases and J 5 bases, leaving 4 bases between the germline ends. The CDR3 extends over 11 amino acids. CDR3 loop: CASSPRDEQYF. CDR3 bases: TGTGCCAGCTCACCAAGGGACGAGCAGTACTTC. The full variable domain, with the rest looked up from reference TRBV18 and TRBJ2-7, is NAGVMQNPRHLVRRRGQEARLRCSPMKGHSHVYWYRQLPEEGLKFMVYLQKENIIDESGMPKERFSAEFPKEGPSILRIQQVVRGDSAAYFCASSPRDEQYFGPGTRLTVT.

This clone has just one count. This chain connects TRBV18 to TRBJ2-2; 7 bases match TRBD2. The V gene end was trimmed by 0 bases and the J gene end by 6 bases; junction bases not matched to a gene: 22. Germline V gives CDR1 KGHSH, CDR2 LQKENI. The CDR3 totals 21 residues. CDR3 protein: CASSPPLTGYQVKREAGELFF. CDR3 coding DNA: TGTGCCAGCTCACCACCTCTAACGGGCTATCAAGTTAAGCGGGAAGCCGGGGAGCTGTTTTTT.

The chain carries TRBV27 and TRBJ2-1; 8 nucleotides line up with TRBD2. The CDR3 sequence is 19 residues long. Germline CDR1 MNHEY, CDR2 SMNVEV (reference sequence). V dropped 7 bases and J dropped 3; count of bases not matched to a gene: 20. The CDR3 region has the DNA TGTGCCAGCAACGGGTTCCGACCGCTTAGCGGGACCTTCTACAATGAGCAGTTCTTC. Translating it yields CASNGFRPLSGTFYNEQFF.

This CDR3 is CASIGTGLTYNEQFF. Written as DNA, the CDR3 is TGTGCCAGCATAGGGACAGGGTTAACCTACAATGAGCAGTTCTTC. The V call is TRBV2, the J call TRBJ2-1, with TRBD1 matching over 9 bases. This CDR3 comprises 15 residues. CDR1 SNHLY and CDR2 FYNNEI come from the germline V gene. J was trimmed by 2 bases and V by 7 bases; bases with no gene match: 6.

The chain has TRBV28 and TRBJ1-3, with 11 bases fitting TRBD1. CDR3 length: 17 residues. CDR1 is MDHEN and CDR2 is SYDVKM in the germline V gene. After removal of 2 bases from V and 4 bases from J, the junction contained 7 bases not matched to a gene. CDR3 sequence reads: CASSLPLDRGRGNTIYF. DNA for the CDR3: TGTGCCAGCAGTTTACCCCTGGACAGGGGGCGCGGAAACACCATATATTTT.

The chain links TRBV28 to TRBJ2-7, with 8 nucleotides matching TRBD2. This CDR3 is built from 19 residues. Germline-derived CDR1 and CDR2 are MDHEN and SYDVKM. V lost 3 bases to trimming and J lost 5 bases; unmatched junction nucleotides: 21. The CDR3 DNA reads as TGTGCCAGCAGTTTGGTCGGGGATCCGGAGGCGGGAGGACAACACGAGCAGTACTTC. Translation: CASSLVGDPEAGGQHEQYF.

The chain carries TRBV11-2 and TRBJ1-1, with a possible D match to TRBD1 (5 bases). V was cut by 2 bases and J by 2 bases, with 21 bases left in between. Germline loops: CDR1 SGHAT, CDR2 FQNNGV. The CDR3 totals 18 residues. The CDR3 sequence is CASSLNESVQGRNTEAFF. The CDR3, as DNA: TGTGCCAGCAGCTTAAACGAGTCCGTCCAGGGTAGAAACACTGAAGCTTTCTTT. The whole variable domain, filled in from reference TRBV11-2 and TRBJ1-1, reads EAGVAQSPRYKIIEKRQSVAFWCNPISGHATLYWYQQILGQGPKLLIQFQNNGVVDDSQLPKDRFSAERLKGVDSTLKIQPAKLEDSAVYLCASSLNESVQGRNTEAFFGQGTRLTVV.

CDR3 coding DNA: TGTGCCAGCAGCTTAGTGGCTAGCGGATACGAGCAGTACTTC. Its translation: CASSLVASGYEQYF. This chain connects TRBV13 to TRBJ2-7; 7 nucleotides match TRBD2. The CDR3 has 14 residues. Trimming cost V 1 base and J 4 bases; bases outside gene matches: 4. Germline lookup yields CDR1 PRHDT and CDR2 FYEKMQ (reference sequence). The whole variable domain, filled in from reference TRBV13 and TRBJ2-7, reads AAGVIQSPRHLIKEKRETATLKCYPIPRHDTVYWYQQGPGQDPQFLISFYEKMQSDKGSIPDRFSAQQFSDYHSELNMSSLELGDSALYFCASSLVASGYEQYFGPGTRLTVT.

The chain has TRBV5-1 and TRBJ2-7, with a tentative D call TRBD2 (6 bases). Germline CDR1 reads SGHRS; CDR2 reads YFSETQ. The CDR3 runs to 15 residues. V was cut by 5 bases and J by 0 bases, with 15 bases left in between. The CDR3 sequence is CASSWAPGVSYEQYF. The CDR3 DNA follows: TGCGCCAGCAGTTGGGCTCCGGGAGTCTCCTACGAGCAGTACTTC. The full variable domain, in which reference TRBV5-1 and TRBJ2-7 provide the parts outside the CDR3, is KAGVTQTPRYLIKTRGQQVTLSCSPISGHRSVSWYQQTPGQGLQFLFEYFSETQRNKGNFPGRFSGRQFSNSRSEMNVSTLELGDSALYLCASSWAPGVSYEQYFGPGTRLTVT.

Here the CDR3 reads CSAGLPVEQYF. The DNA of the CDR3 is TGCAGTGCGGGACTCCCCGTGGAGCAGTACTTC. The gene calls are TRBV20-1 and TRBJ2-7; D is perhaps TRBD2 (6 bases). Germline V gene lookup returns CDR1 DFQATT and CDR2 SNEGSKA (reference sequence). The ends were cut back, 6 bases at V and 7 bases at J, with 13 bases in the middle. This CDR3 contains 11 residues.

This clone was counted once. The rearrangement links TRBV4-3 to TRBJ2-2; 7 nucleotides match TRBD2. Germline V lookup: CDR1 LGHNA, CDR2 YSLEER. This CDR3 is 16 amino acids long. The ends lost 0 bases at V and 7 bases at J; junction bases unmatched: 8. The CDR3 reads CASSQEGREHDGELFF. CDR3 nucleotides: TGCGCCAGCAGCCAAGAGGGGCGGGAGCACGACGGGGAGCTGTTTTTT.

The V call is TRBV18, the J call TRBJ2-1; D perhaps matches TRBD2 (6 bases). Germline values: CDR1 KGHSH, CDR2 LQKENI. Trimming pared 3 bases from V and 10 bases from J, leaving 16 bases between. The CDR3 consists of 14 residues. The CDR3 sequence: CASSPSGPRGEQFF. CDR3 nucleotide sequence: TGTGCCAGCTCACCTAGCGGCCCCCGAGGGGAGCAGTTCTTC. The full variable domain, completed using reference TRBV18 and TRBJ2-1, is NAGVMQNPRHLVRRRGQEARLRCSPMKGHSHVYWYRQLPEEGLKFMVYLQKENIIDESGMPKERFSAEFPKEGPSILRIQQVVRGDSAAYFCASSPSGPRGEQFFGPGTRLTVL.

The CDR3: CATSSSGTYEQYF. For the CDR3, the DNA is TGTGCCACCAGCAGTTCCGGGACCTACGAGCAGTACTTC. This chain connects TRBV15 to TRBJ2-7, with a tentative D call TRBD2 (5 bases). Trimming took 3 bases from V and 2 from J, leaving 8 bases between them. This CDR3 spans 13 amino acids. In germline, CDR1 is LNHNV, CDR2 YYDKDF (reference sequence).

CDR3 in DNA: TGTGCCAGCAGCTCCCGTTACGAGCAGTACTTC. As protein: CASSSRYEQYF. The rearrangement uses TRBV5-4 and TRBJ2-7; D uncertain. The CDR3 is made up of 11 amino acids. The germline V gene encodes CDR1 SGHNT and CDR2 YYREEE (reference sequence). Trimming cost V 3 bases and J 4 bases, with 5 bases left between them.

The CDR3 protein is CASSLAVIPQETQYF. The CDR3 DNA reads TGCGCCAGCAGCTTGGCCGTTATACCTCAAGAGACCCAGTACTTC. The rearrangement uses TRBV5-1 and TRBJ2-5; D gene ambiguous. Germline V gene sequence: CDR1 SGHRS, CDR2 YFSETQ. CDR3 size: 15 residues. Trimming shortened V by 0 bases and J by 2 bases, and 11 bases separated the two germline ends.

The chain links TRBV4-1 to TRBJ2-7, with D possibly being TRBD1 or TRBD2 (5 bases each). The CDR3 length is 15 residues. Germline V gives CDR1 MGHRA, CDR2 YSYEKL. V was trimmed by 4 bases and J by 2 bases, leaving 15 bases between them. CDR3 coding DNA: TGCGCCAGCAGCCCCGGCCGGGACGGGACCTACGAGCAGTACTTC. It translates to CASSPGRDGTYEQYF.

V is TRBV28 and J is TRBJ2-3, with D hard to call. Trimming removed 5 bases at V and 2 bases at J, with 8 bases between. Per germline, CDR1 MDHEN and CDR2 SYDVKM. This CDR3 contains 13 residues. The CDR3, as DNA: TGTGCCAGCAGTCCGGATACCACAGATACGCAGTATTTT. It yields the protein CASSPDTTDTQYF.

The rearrangement joins TRBV5-5 to TRBJ2-7; 12 bases map to TRBD2. The CDR3 has 17 residues. Germline CDR1 is SGHKS and CDR2 is YYEKEE (reference sequence). The V segment lost 1 base and the J segment 0 bases; nucleotides outside the gene matches: 5. As DNA, the CDR3 is TGTGCCAGCAGCTTGTCACTAGCGGGAGGACCCTCCTACGAGCAGTACTTC. This encodes CASSLSLAGGPSYEQYF. The full variable domain, its missing parts supplied by reference TRBV5-5 and TRBJ2-7, is DAGVTQSPTHLIKTRGQQVTLRCSPISGHKSVSWYQQVLGQGPQFIFQYYEKEERGRGNFPDRFSARQFPNYSSELNVNALLLGDSALYLCASSLSLAGGPSYEQYFGPGTRLTVT.

This clone appeared once. V is TRBV14 and J is TRBJ2-7; 7 bases match TRBD1. Germline CDR1 SGHDN, CDR2 FVKESK. V dropped 0 bases and J dropped 0; count of bases not matched to a gene: 5. The CDR3 is 16 amino acids. The CDR3 sequence is CASSQDVRDSSYEQYF. The CDR3 bases are TGTGCCAGCAGCCAAGATGTTAGGGACAGCTCCTACGAGCAGTACTTC.